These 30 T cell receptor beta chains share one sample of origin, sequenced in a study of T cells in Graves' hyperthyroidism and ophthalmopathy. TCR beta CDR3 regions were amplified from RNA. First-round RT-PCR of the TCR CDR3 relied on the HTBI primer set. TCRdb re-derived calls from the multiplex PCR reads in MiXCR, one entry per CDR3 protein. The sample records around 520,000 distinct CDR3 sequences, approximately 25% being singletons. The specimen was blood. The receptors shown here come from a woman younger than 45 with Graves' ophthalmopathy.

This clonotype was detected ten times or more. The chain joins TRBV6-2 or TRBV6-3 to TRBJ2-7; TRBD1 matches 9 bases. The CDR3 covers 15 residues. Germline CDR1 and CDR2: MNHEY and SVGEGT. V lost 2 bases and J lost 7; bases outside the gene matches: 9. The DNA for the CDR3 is TGTGCCAGCAGTTACAAGTGGACAGGGGCTAAAGAGCAGTACTTC. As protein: CASSYKWTGAKEQYF.

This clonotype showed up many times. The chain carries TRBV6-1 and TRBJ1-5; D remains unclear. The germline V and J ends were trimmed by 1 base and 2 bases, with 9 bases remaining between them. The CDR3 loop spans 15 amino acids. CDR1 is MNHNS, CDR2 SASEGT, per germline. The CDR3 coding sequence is TGTGCCAGCAGTGAAGTAACTATGGGCAATCAGCCCCAGCATTTT. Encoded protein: CASSEVTMGNQPQHF.

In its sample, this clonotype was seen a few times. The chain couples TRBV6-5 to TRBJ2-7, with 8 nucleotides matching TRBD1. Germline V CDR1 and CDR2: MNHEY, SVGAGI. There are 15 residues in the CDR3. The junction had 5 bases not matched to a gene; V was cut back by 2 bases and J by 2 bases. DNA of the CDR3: TGTGCCAGCAGTTACGGGGGACAGGTTCCCTACGAGCAGTACTTC. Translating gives CASSYGGQVPYEQYF.

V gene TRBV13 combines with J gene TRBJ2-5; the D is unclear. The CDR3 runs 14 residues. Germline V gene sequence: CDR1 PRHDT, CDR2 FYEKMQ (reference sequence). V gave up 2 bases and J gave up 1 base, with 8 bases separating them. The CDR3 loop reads CASSLRQPQETQYF. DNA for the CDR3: TGTGCCAGCAGCTTACGACAACCCCAAGAGACCCAGTACTTC.

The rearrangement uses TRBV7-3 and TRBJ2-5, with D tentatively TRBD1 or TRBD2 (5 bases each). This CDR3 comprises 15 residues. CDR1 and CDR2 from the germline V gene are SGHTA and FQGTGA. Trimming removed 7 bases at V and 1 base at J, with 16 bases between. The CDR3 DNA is TGTGCCAGCAACCCTGATGGGGGTCCCCAAGAGACCCAGTACTTC. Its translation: CASNPDGGPQETQYF.

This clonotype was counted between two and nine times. CDR3 sequence reads: CASSRGQGLGYTF. The DNA of the CDR3 is TGTGCCAGCAGTAGAGGACAGGGGCTTGGCTACACCTTC. The rearrangement uses TRBV6-1 and TRBJ1-2; 9 bases line up with TRBD1. The CDR3 is 13 residues long. Unmatched junction bases numbered 5, after V lost 5 bases and J lost 7 bases. The germline V gene encodes CDR1 MNHNS and CDR2 SASEGT.

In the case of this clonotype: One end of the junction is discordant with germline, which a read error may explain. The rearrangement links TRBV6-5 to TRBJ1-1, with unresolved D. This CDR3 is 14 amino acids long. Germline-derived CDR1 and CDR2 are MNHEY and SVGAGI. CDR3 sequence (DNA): TGTTCCAGCAGTTACCAGAGAGGGAACACTGAAGCTTTCTTT. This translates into CSSSYQRGNTEAFF.

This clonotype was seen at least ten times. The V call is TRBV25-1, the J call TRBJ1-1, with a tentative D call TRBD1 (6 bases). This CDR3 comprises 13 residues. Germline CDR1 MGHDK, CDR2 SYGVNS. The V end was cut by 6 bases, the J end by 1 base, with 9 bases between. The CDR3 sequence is CASRGGANTEAFF. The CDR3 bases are TGTGCCAGCAGAGGGGGGGCGAACACTGAAGCTTTCTTT.

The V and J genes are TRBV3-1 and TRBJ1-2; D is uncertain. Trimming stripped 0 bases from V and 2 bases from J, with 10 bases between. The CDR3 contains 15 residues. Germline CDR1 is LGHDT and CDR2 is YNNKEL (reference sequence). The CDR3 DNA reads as TGTGCCAGCAGCCAAGATCGGGTAGTGAACTATGGCTACACCTTC. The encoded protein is CASSQDRVVNYGYTF. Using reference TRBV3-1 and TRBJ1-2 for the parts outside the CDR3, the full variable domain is DTAVSQTPKYLVTQMGNDKSIKCEQNLGHDTMYWYKQDSKKFLKIMFSYNNKELIINETVPNRFSPKSPDKAHLNLHINSLELGDSAVYFCASSQDRVVNYGYTFGSGTRLTVV.

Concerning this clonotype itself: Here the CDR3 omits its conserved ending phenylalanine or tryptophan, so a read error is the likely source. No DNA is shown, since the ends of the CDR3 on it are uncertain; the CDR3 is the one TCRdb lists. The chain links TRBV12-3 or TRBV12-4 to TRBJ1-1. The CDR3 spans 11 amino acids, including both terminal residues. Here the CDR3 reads CASSVVNEACL.

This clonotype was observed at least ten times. CDR3 protein: CASTRWDGANVLTF. The CDR3 DNA reads as TGTGCCAGCACCCGCTGGGACGGGGCCAACGTCCTGACTTTC. The V gene is TRBV27, the J gene TRBJ2-6; D may correspond to TRBD1 or TRBD2 (5 bases each). V shed 7 bases and J shed 4 bases, with 11 bases lying between them. Germline V CDR1 and CDR2: MNHEY, SMNVEV (reference sequence). The CDR3 is 14 amino acids.

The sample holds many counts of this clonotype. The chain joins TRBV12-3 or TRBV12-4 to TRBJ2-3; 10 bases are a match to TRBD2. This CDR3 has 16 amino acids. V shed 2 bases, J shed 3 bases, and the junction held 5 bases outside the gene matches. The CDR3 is CASSLSGGAETDTQYF. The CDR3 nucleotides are TGTGCCAGCAGTTTAAGCGGGGGGGCGGAGACAGATACGCAGTATTTT.

The CDR3 region has the DNA TGTGCCAGCTTTCTTTCCCAGTCTCCCGACGAGCAGTACTTC. It yields the protein CASFLSQSPDEQYF. The chain uses TRBV13 and TRBJ2-7; no clear D. V was shortened by 8 bases and J by 5 bases, with 19 bases between the two germline ends. The CDR3 is 14 amino acids. Germline loops: CDR1 PRHDT, CDR2 FYEKMQ (reference sequence).

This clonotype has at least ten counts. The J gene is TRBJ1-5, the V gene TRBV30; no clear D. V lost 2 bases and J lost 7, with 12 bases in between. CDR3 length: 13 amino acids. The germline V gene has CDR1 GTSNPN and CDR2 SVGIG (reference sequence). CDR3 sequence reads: CAWSRGYEQPQHF. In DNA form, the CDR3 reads TGTGCCTGGAGTAGAGGGTACGAGCAGCCCCAGCATTTT.

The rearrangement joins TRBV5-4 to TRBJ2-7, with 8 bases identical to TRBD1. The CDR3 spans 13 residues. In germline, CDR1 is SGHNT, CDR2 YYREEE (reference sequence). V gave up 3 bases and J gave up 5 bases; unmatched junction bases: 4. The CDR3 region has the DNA TGTGCCAGCAGCTCGCCGACAGGGGACGAGCAGTACTTC. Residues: CASSSPTGDEQYF.

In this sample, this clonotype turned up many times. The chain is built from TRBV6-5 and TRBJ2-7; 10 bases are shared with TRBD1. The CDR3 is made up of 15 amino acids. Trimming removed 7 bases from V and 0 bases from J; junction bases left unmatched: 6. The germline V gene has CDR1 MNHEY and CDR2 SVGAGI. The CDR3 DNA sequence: TGTGCCAGCACCAAGGGACAGGGGTACTCCTACGAGCAGTACTTC. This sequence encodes CASTKGQGYSYEQYF.

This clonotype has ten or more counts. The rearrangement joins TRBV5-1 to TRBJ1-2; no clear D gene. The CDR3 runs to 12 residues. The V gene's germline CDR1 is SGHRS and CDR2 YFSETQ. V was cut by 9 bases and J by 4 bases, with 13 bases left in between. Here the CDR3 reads CAIQREGYGYTF. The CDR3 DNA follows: TGCGCCATCCAACGTGAGGGCTATGGCTACACCTTC.

The CDR3 nucleotides are TGTGCCAGCAGCGTAGGAAGGACTAGCGGGTCACAAGAGACCCAGTACTTC. This translates into CASSVGRTSGSQETQYF. V usage is TRBV9 and J usage is TRBJ2-5; TRBD2 matches at 11 bases. The V segment lost 0 bases and the J segment 2 bases; nucleotides outside the gene matches: 6. CDR1 SGDLS and CDR2 YYNGEE come from the germline V gene. This CDR3 spans 17 amino acids.

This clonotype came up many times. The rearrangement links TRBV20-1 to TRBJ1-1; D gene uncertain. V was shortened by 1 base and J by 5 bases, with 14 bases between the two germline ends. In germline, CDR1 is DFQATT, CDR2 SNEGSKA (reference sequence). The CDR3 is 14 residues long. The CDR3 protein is CSARGDDHTTEAFF. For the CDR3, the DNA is TGCAGTGCTAGAGGTGACGACCATACAACTGAAGCTTTCTTT.

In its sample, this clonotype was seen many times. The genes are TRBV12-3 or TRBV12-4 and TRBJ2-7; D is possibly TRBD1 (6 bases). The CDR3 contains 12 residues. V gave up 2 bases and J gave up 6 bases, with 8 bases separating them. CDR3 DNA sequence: TGTGCCAGCAGTTTACTACAGGGCGAGCAGTACTTC. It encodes CASSLLQGEQYF.

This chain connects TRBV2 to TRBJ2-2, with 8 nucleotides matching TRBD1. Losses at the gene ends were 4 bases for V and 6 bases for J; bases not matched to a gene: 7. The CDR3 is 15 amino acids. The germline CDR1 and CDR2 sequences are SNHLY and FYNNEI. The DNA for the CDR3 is TGTGCCAGCAGTGCGGACAGGGTTTTGGCCGGGGAGCTGTTTTTT. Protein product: CASSADRVLAGELFF.

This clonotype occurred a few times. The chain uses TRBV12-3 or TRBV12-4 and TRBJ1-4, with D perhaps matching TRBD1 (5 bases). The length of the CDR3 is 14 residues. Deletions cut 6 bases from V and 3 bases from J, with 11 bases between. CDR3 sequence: CASSPGSSNEKLFF. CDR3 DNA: TGTGCCAGCAGCCCAGGGTCTTCTAATGAAAAACTGTTTTTT.

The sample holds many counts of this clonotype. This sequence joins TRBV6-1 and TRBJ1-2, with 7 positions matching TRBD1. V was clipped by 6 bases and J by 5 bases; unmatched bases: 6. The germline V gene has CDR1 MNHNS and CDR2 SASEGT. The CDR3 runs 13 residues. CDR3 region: CASSRDRTYGYTF. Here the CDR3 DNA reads TGTGCCAGCAGCCGGGACAGAACTTATGGCTACACCTTC.

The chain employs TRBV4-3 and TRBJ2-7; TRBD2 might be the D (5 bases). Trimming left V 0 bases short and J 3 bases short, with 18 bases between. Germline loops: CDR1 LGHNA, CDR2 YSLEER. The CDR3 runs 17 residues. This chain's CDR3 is CASSQDLAAVALYEQYF. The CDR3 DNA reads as TGCGCCAGCAGCCAAGATCTGGCAGCGGTCGCCCTCTACGAGCAGTACTTC.

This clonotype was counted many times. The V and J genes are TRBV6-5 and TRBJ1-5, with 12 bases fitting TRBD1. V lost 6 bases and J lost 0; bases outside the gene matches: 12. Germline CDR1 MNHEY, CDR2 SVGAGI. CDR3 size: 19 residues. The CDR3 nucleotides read TGTGCCAGCAGACCCGCCCCGGGACAGGGGGCGGGTAGCAATCAGCCCCAGCATTTT. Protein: CASRPAPGQGAGSNQPQHF.

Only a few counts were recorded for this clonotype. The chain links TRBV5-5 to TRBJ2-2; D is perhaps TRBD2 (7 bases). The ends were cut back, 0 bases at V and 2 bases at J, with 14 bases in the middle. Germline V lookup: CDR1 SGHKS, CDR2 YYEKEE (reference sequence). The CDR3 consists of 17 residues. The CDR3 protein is CASSLGEGGINTGELFF. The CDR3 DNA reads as TGTGCCAGCAGCTTGGGGGAGGGGGGAATCAACACCGGGGAGCTGTTTTTT.

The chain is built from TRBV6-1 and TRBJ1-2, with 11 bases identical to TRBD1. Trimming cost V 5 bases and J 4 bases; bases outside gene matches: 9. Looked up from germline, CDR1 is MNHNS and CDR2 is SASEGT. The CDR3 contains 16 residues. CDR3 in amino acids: CASSRTPGQGVYGYTF. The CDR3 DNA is TGTGCCAGCAGTAGAACCCCGGGACAGGGGGTCTATGGCTACACCTTC.

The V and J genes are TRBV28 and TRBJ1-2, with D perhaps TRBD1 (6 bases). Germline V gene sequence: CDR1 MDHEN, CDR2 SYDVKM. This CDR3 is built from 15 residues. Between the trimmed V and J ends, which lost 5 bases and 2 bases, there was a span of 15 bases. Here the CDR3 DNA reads TGTGCCAGCAGTGAAATCAGGGGAGGGAACTATGGCTACACCTTC. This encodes CASSEIRGGNYGYTF.

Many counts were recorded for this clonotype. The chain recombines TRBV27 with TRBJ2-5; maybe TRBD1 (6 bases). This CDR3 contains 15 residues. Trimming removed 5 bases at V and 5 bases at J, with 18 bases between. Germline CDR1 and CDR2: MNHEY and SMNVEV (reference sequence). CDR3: CASSGLNRVHETQYF. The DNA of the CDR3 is TGTGCCAGCAGTGGGTTGAACAGGGTTCACGAGACCCAGTACTTC.

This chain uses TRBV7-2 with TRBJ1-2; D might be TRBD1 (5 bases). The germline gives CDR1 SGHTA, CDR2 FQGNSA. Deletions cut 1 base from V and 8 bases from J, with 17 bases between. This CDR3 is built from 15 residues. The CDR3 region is CASSLVGRAERGYTF. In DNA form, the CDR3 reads TGTGCCAGCAGCTTAGTTGGCAGGGCCGAGAGGGGCTACACCTTC.